This record looks at one T cell receptor (beta chain) sequence and its context. Its cognate antigen is unknown. These data are taken from a study of T-cell memory formation after mild COVID-19. Study outcomes and limitations: A second wave expanding day 15 to 37 was CD4+-biased; contracting clones were balanced. Memory sampled before infection contained some responding clones, suggesting cross-reactive memory joined. Those CD4+ clones that contracted were mainly in CM and EM (CD8+ ones in EMRA).

Constant-segment-primed 5'RACE gave TCR alpha and TCR beta cDNA libraries with sample barcodes and UMIs. TCRdb called the 5' RACE reads again in MiXCR, with one record for every CDR3 protein. The profile shows some 190,000 distinct CDR3 sequences, approximately 20% of them singletons. Germline V gene sequence: CDR1 DFQATT, CDR2 SNEGSKA (reference sequence). CDR3 size: 12 residues. V was pared by 3 bases and J by 10 bases, with 6 bases of the junction left unmatched. V is TRBV20-1 and J is TRBJ2-3; TRBD2 aligns across 8 bases. The TCR comes from an adult woman who had mild COVID-19 (a few samples of this study predate the infection). Cell type and time point are not known. Sequencing used PBMCs or a T cell subset sorted from them (not recorded which). The CDR3 DNA reads TGCAGTGCTAGCGGGACTAGTGAAGCGCAGTATTTT. Protein product: CSASGTSEAQYF.